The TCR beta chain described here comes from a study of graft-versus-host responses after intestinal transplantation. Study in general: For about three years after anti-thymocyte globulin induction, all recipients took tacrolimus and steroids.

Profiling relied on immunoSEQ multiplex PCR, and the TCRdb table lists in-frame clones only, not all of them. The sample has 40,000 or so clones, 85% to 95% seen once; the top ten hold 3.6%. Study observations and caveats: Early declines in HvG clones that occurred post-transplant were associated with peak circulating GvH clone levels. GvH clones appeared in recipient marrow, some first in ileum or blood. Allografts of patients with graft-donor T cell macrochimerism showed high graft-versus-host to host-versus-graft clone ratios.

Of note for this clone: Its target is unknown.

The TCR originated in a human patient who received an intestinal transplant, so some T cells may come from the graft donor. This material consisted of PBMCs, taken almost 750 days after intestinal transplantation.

CDR3 sequence: CASSSSLGAGELFF. In DNA form, the CDR3 reads TGTGCCAGCAGCTCCTCACTAGGGGCCGGGGAGCTGTTTTTT. The chain couples TRBV7-3 to TRBJ2-2, with D perhaps matching TRBD1 or TRBD2 (5 bases each). Germline V lookup: CDR1 SGHTA, CDR2 FQGTGA. Trimming stripped 4 bases from V and 6 bases from J, with 12 bases between. The CDR3 length is 14 residues. Based on the CDR3 plus reference TRBV7-3 and TRBJ2-2, the full variable domain is GAGVSQTPSNKVTEKGKYVELRCDPISGHTALYWYRQSLGQGPEFLIYFQGTGAADDSGLPNDRFFAVRPEGSVSTLKIQRTERGDSAVYLCASSSSLGAGELFFGEGSRLTVL.